Sequencing of this TCR beta chain was carried out in a study of naive and memory T cell subsets. Overall study results and limits: Especially in CD8 cells, naive repertoires contained a few larger clonotypes, possibly CD45RA-re-expressing memory cells. Clonotypes are single alpha or beta chains, not paired receptors.

The beta constant-region primer was an equimolar mix of two oligonucleotides covering TRBC1 and TRBC2. The ligated cDNA underwent four PCR rounds using SP2 and nested alpha and beta constant-region primers. TCRdb recomputed calls from the UMI-ligation and nested PCR reads with MiXCR, one row per CDR3 protein. This table holds 120,000 to 150,000 distinct CDR3 sequences, approximately 24% found once. This clonotype was seen ten or more times. Its antigen is not known. Germline V lookup: CDR1 MDHEN, CDR2 SYDVKM. The CDR3 totals 12 residues. Trimming removed 9 bases at V and 7 bases at J, with 16 bases between.

The J gene is TRBJ2-7, the V gene TRBV28; TRBD1 is a possible D gene (5 bases). The TCR originated in a human donor in good health. The sample was naive CD4+ T cells from blood. CDR3 amino acids: CASRIPGKEQYF. DNA of the CDR3: TGTGCCAGTAGAATTCCAGGGAAGGAGCAGTACTTC.